This T cell receptor (beta chain) was retrieved from a study of blood T cell repertoires in COVID-19. Study at large: PBMCs, B-cell-depleted T cells, or T cells were the source of the cDNA or gDNA that made up the material.

The CDR3 totals 16 residues. The germline V and J ends were trimmed by 2 bases and 8 bases, with 16 bases remaining between them. Germline CDR1 reads SGHDN; CDR2 reads FVKESK. TCRdb keeps only in-frame clones here, not all; method: immunoSEQ multiplex PCR. The table lists about 81,000 clones, 75% to 90% of them singletons. The sample was peripheral blood. This clonotype was sampled from a woman of 80 years or more with active COVID-19. The V call is TRBV14, the J call TRBJ1-6, with D perhaps matching TRBD1 (5 bases). The CDR3 DNA follows: TGTGCCAGCAGCCAACTCTCCTGGGGCCGGGATTCACCCCTCCACTTT. Translation: CASSQLSWGRDSPLHF.